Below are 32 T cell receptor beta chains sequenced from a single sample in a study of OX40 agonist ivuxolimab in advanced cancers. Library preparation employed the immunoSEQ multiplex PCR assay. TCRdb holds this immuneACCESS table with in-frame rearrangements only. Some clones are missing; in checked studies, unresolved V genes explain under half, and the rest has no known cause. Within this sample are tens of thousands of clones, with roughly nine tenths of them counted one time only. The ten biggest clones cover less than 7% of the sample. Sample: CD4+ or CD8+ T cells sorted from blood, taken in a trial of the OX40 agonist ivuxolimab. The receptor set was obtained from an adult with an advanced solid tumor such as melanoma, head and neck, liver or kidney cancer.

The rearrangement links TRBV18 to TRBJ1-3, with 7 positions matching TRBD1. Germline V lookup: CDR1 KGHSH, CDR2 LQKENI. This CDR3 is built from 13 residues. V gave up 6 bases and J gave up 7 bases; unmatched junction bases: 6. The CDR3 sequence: CASSRDRVNTIYF. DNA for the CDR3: TGTGCCAGCTCGCGGGACAGAGTGAACACCATATATTTT.

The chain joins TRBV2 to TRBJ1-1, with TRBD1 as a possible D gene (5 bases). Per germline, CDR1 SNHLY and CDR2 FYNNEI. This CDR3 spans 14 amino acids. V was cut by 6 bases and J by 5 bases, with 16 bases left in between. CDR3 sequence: CASSTGPLGTEAFF. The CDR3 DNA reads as TGTGCCAGCAGCACGGGACCCTTGGGGACTGAAGCTTTCTTT.

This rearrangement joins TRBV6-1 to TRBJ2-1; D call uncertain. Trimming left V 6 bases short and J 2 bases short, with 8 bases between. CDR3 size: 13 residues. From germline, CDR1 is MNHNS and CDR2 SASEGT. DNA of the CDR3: TGTGCCAGCAGGGAATTAACCTACAATGAGCAGTTCTTC. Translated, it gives CASRELTYNEQFF.

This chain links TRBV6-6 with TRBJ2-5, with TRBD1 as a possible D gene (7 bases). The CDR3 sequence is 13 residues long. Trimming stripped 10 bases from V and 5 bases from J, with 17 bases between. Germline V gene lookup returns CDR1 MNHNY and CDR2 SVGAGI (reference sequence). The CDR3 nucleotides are TGTGCCATCGTCAGGGGGGCTGGGGAGACCCAGTACTTC. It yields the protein CAIVRGAGETQYF.

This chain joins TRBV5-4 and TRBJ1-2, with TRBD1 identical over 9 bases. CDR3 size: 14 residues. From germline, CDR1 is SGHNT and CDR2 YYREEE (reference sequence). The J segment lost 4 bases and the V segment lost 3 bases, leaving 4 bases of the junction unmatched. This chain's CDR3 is CASSSRDRVYGYTF. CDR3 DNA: TGTGCCAGCAGCTCCCGGGACAGGGTCTATGGCTACACCTTC. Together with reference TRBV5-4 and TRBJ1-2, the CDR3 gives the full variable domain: ETGVTQSPTHLIKTRGQQVTLRCSSQSGHNTVSWYQQALGQGPQFIFQYYREEENGRGNFPPRFSGLQFPNYSSELNVNALELDDSALYLCASSSRDRVYGYTFGSGTRLTVV.

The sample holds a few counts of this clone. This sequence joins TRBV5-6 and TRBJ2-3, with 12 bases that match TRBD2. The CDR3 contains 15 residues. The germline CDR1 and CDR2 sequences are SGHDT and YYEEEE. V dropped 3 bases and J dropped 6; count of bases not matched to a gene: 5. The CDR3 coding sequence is TGTGCCAGCAGCTCCCCTAGCGGGGGGGAGGATACGCAGTATTTT. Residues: CASSSPSGGEDTQYF.

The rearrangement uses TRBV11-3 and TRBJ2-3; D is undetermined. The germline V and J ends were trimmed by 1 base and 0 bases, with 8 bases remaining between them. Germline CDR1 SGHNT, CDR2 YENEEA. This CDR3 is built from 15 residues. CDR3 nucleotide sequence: TGTGCCAGCAGCTTAGTACCGGGTAGCACAGATACGCAGTATTTT. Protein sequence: CASSLVPGSTDTQYF.

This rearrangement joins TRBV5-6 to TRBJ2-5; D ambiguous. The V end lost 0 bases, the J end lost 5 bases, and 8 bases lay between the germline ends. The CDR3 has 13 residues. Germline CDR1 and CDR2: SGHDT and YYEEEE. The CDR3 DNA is TGTGCCAGCAGCTTGGATTTAGGGGAGACCCAGTACTTC. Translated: CASSLDLGETQYF.

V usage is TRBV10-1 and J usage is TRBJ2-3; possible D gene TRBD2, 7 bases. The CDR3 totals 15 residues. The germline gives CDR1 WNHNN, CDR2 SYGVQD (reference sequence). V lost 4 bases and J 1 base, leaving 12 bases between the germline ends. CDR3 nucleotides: TGCGCCAGCAGTGCCGTAGGGGGGGGCACAGATACGCAGTATTTT. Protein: CASSAVGGGTDTQYF.

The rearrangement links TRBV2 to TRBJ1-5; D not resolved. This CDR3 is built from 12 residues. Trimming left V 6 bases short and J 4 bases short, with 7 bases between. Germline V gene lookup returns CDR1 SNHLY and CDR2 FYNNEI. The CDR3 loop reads CASRGTNQPQHF. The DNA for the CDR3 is TGTGCCAGCAGGGGCACAAATCAGCCCCAGCATTTT.

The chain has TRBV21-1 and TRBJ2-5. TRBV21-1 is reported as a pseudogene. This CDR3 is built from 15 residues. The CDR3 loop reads CASIQGRTRFETQYF. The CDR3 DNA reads TGTGCCAGCATCCAAGGACGGACGAGGTTCGAGACCCAGTACTTC.

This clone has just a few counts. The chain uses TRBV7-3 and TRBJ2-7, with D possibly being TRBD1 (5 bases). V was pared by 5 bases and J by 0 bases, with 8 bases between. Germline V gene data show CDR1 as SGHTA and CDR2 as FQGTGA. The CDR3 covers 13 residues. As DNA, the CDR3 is TGTGCCAGCAGCCTCGACAGCTCCTACGAGCAGTACTTC. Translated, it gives CASSLDSSYEQYF.

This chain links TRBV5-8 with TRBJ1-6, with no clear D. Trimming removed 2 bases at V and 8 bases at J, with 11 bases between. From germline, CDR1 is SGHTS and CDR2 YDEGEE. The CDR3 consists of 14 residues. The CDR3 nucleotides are TGTGCCAGCAGCTTCGGACTCCTAGATTCACCCCTCCACTTT. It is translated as CASSFGLLDSPLHF.

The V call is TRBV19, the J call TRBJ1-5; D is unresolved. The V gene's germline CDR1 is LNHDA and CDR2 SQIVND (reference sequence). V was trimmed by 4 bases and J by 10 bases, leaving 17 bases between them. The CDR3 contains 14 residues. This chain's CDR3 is CASSTGRVENPQHF. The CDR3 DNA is TGTGCCAGTAGTACGGGAAGGGTAGAGAACCCCCAGCATTTT.

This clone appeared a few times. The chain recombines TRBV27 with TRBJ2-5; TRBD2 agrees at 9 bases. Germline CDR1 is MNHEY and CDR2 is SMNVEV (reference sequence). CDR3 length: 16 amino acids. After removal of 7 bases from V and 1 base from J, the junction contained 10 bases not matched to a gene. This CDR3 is CASTRRSGGLQETQYF. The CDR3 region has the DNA TGTGCCAGCACGCGCCGTAGCGGGGGCCTCCAAGAGACCCAGTACTTC.

The CDR3: CASSPTGAEQYF. In DNA form, the CDR3 reads TGTGCCAGCAGCCCTACAGGGGCCGAGCAGTACTTC. The chain recombines TRBV7-2 with TRBJ2-7, with 7 positions matching TRBD1. The ends lost 5 bases at V and 6 bases at J; junction bases unmatched: 4. The CDR3 sequence is 12 residues long. Germline V CDR1 and CDR2: SGHTA, FQGNSA.

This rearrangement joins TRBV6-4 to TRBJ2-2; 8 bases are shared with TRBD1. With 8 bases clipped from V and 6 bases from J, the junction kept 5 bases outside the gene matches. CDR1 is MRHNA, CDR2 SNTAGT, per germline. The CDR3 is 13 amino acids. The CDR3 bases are TGTGCCAGCGGAGGACAGGGTTCCGGGGAGCTGTTTTTT. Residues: CASGGQGSGELFF.

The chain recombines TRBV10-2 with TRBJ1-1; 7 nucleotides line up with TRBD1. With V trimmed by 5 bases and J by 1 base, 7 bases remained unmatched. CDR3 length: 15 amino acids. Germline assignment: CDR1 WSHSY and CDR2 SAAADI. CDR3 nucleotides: TGCGCCAGCAGTCAATACAGGGGCAGGAACACTGAAGCTTTCTTT. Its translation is CASSQYRGRNTEAFF.

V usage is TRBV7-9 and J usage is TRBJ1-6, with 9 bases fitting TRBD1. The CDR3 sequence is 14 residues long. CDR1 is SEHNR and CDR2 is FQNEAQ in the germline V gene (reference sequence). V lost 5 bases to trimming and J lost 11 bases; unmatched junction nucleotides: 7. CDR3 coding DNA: TGTGCCAGCAGCCCGGACAGGGGCGGGCCACCCCTCCACTTT. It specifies CASSPDRGGPPLHF.

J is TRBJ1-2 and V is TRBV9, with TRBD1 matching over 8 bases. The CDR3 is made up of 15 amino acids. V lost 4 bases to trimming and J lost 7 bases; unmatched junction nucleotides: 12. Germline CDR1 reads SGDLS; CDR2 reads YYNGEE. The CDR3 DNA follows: TGTGCCAGCAGCCCTAGGACAGGGAGCATCGGTGGCTACACCTTC. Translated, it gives CASSPRTGSIGGYTF.

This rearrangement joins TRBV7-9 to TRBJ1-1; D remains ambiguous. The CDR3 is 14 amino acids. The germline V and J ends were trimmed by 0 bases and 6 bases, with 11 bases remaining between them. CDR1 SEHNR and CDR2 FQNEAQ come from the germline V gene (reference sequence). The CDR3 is CASSLASPGPEAFF. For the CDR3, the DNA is TGTGCCAGCAGCTTAGCTTCTCCCGGCCCTGAAGCTTTCTTT.

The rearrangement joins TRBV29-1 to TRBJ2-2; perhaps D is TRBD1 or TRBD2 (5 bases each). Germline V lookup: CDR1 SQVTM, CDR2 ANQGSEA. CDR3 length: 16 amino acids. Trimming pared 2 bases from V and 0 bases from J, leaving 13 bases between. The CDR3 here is CSVERGRDANTGELFF. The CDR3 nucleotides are TGCAGCGTTGAAAGGGGCCGGGACGCGAACACCGGGGAGCTGTTTTTT.

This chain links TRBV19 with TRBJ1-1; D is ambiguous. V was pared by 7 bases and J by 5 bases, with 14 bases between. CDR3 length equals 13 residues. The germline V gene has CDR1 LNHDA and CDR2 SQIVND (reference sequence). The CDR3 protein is CASTYQMGTEAFF. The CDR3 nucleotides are TGTGCCAGTACGTACCAAATGGGAACTGAAGCTTTCTTT.

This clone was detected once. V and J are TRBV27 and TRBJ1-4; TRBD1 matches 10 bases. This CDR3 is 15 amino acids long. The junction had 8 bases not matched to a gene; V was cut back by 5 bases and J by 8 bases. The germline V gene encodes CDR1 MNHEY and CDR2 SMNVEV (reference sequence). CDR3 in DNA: TGTGCCAGCAGTGACCCGACAGGGGGCCAGGAAAAACTGTTTTTT. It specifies CASSDPTGGQEKLFF. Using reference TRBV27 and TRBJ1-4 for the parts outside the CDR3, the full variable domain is EAQVTQNPRYLITVTGKKLTVTCSQNMNHEYMSWYRQDPGLGLRQIYYSMNVEVTDKGDVPEGYKVSRKEKRNFPLILESPSPNQTSLYFCASSDPTGGQEKLFFGSGTQLSVL.

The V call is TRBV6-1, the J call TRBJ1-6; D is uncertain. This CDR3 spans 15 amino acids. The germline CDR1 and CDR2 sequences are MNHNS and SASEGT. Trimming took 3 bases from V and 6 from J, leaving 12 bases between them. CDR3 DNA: TGTGCCAGCAGTGACCAGGCAGGCTCTAATTCACCCCTCCACTTT. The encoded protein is CASSDQAGSNSPLHF.

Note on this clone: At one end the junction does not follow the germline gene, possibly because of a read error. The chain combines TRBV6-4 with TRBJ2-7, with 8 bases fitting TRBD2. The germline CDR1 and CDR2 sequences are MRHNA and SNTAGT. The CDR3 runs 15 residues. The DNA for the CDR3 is TGTGCCAGCAGCCCGGCCGGGGGGGCGGTCTACAAGCAGTACTTC. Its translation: CASSPAGGAVYKQYF.

DNA for the CDR3: TGTGCCTGGAGAGGGACGTCAGAAAGGGGCTACACCTTC. It translates to CAWRGTSERGYTF. The rearrangement links TRBV30 to TRBJ1-2, with a possible D match to TRBD1 (5 bases). Trimming left V 3 bases short and J 8 bases short, with 16 bases between. The CDR3 covers 13 residues. Per germline, CDR1 GTSNPN and CDR2 SVGIG (reference sequence).

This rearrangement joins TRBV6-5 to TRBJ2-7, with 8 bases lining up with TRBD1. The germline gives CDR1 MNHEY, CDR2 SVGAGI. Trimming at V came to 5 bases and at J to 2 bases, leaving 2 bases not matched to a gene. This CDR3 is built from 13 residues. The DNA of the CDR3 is TGTGCCAGCAGTGTGGACAGGGCCTACGAGCAGTACTTC. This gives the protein CASSVDRAYEQYF.

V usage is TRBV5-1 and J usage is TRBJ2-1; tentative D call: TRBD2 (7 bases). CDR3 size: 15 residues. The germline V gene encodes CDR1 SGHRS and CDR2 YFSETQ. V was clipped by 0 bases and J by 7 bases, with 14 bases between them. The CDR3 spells CASSLVGGLGNEQFF. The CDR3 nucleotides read TGCGCCAGCAGCTTGGTGGGGGGGCTCGGAAATGAGCAGTTCTTC.

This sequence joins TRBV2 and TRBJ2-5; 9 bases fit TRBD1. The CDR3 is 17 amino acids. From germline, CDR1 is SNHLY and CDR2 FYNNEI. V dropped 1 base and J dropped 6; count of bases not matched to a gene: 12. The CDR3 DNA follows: TGTGCCAGCAGTGAAGGGCTCTTCTCGGACAGGGGCCAGACCCAGTACTTC. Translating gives CASSEGLFSDRGQTQYF.

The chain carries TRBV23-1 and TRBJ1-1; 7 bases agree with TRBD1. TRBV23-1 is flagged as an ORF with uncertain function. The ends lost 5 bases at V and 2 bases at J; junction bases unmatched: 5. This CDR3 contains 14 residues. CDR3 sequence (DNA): TGCGCCAGCAGTGAGGGGGCCTATAACACTGAAGCTTTCTTT. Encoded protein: CASSEGAYNTEAFF.

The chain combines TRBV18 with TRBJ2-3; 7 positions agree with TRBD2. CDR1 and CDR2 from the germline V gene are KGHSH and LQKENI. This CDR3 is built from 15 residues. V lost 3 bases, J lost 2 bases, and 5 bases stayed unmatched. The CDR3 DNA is TGTGCCAGCTCACCGAGCGGGGTGGTCACAGATACGCAGTATTTT. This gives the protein CASSPSGVVTDTQYF.